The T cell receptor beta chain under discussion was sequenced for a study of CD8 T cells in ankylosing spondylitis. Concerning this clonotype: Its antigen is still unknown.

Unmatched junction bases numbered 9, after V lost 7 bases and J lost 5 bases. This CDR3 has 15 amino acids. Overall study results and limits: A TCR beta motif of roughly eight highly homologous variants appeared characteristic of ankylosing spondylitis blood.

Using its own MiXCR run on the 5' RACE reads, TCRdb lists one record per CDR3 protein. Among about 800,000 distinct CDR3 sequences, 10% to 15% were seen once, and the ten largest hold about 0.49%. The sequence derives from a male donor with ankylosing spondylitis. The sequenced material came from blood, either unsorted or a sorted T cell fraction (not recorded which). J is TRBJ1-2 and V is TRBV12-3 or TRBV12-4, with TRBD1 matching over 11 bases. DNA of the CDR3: TGTGCCAGCACCGCCGGGACAGGGGGGACTTATGGCTACACCTTC. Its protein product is CASTAGTGGTYGYTF.